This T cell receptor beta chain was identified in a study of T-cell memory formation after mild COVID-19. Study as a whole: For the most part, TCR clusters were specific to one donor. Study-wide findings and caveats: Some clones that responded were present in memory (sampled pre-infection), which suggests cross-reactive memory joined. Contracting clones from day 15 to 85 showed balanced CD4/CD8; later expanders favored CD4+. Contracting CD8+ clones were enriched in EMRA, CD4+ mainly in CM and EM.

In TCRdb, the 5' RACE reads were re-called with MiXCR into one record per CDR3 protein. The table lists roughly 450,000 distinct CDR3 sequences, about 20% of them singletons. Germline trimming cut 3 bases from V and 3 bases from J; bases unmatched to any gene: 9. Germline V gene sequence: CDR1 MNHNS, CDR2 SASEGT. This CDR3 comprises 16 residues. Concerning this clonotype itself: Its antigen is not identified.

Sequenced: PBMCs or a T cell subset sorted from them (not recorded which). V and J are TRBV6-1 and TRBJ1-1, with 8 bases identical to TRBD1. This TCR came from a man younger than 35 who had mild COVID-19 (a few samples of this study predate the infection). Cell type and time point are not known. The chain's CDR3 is CASSDSFSGGYTEAFF. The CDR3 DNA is TGTGCCAGCAGTGATTCTTTTTCAGGGGGCTACACTGAAGCTTTCTTT.